Described below is a single TCR beta chain sequence and its context. The entry originates in a study of early T cells in non-severe SARS-CoV-2 infection. Losses at the gene ends were 1 base for V and 2 bases for J; bases not matched to a gene: 10. This CDR3 has 19 residues. The germline gives CDR1 KGHSH, CDR2 LQKENI. The protocol attached unique molecular identifiers to individual cDNA molecules. In TCRdb, the 5' RACE reads were re-called with MiXCR into one record per CDR3 protein. The sample has 60,000 or so distinct CDR3 sequences, under 15% seen once. The clonotype originates from an adult who was a healthcare worker with PCR-confirmed SARS-CoV-2 infection or an uninfected control (not recorded which). The chain links TRBV18 to TRBJ1-4; 10 positions match TRBD1. Source material: whole blood. The CDR3 region is CASSPQVSGQGSTNEKLFF. The CDR3 DNA follows: TGTGCCAGCTCACCACAAGTATCGGGACAGGGGTCCACTAATGAAAAACTGTTTTTT.